The source of this T cell receptor beta chain is a study of beta chain features in type 1 diabetes. This clone has only a few counts. What it binds is unknown. General study results and limits: When Type 1 diabetes patients were examined, their TCRB CDR3s proved moderately but significantly shorter in all four CD4+ subsets.

Since all of the isolated RNA was reverse transcribed, expressed TCRB transcripts were what got sequenced. The protocol was immunoSEQ multiplex PCR, while the TCRdb copy is restricted to in-frame clones and leaves out a portion. The data hold around 710,000 clones, with 12% observed a single time. Sequenced sample: naive CD4+ T cells from blood. The source is a man in his thirties or forties with type 1 diabetes.

The CDR3, as DNA: TGTGCCAGCAGCGTCGGACTATCGCCCCAGTACTTC. Protein product: CASSVGLSPQYF. This chain uses TRBV9 with TRBJ2-5; D perhaps matches TRBD2 (6 bases). Germline CDR1 SGDLS, CDR2 YYNGEE. The CDR3 runs 12 residues. Trimming left V 2 bases short and J 9 bases short, with 11 bases between. The whole variable domain, filled in from reference TRBV9 and TRBJ2-5, reads DSGVTQTPKHLITATGQRVTLRCSPRSGDLSVYWYQQSLDQGLQFLIQYYNGEERAKGNILERFSAQQFPDLHSELNLSSLELGDSALYFCASSVGLSPQYFGPGTRLLVL.